This T cell receptor (beta chain) was retrieved from a study of T cells in women clearing cervical HPV infection. Overall study context: Controls gave blood once infection was undetectable; cases at lesion identification.

The CDR3 consists of 11 residues. The germline CDR1 and CDR2 sequences are KGHSH and LQKENI. Between the trimmed V and J ends, which lost 6 bases and 4 bases, there was a span of 7 bases. Broader study findings: Cases and controls were distinguished at AUC around 0.87 by richness and V genes.

Note on this clone: The antigen is unknown. The CDR3 end is not reached by the read, which stops 3 residues before it; the germline J gene fills it in.

Sequencing was performed with immunoSEQ multiplex PCR; in TCRdb, only in-frame clones are kept and a portion is missing. The sample has over 30,000 clones, and its top ten clones hold about 3.9%. The sample taken for sequencing was blood buffy coat. The sequence derives from a woman aged 18-69 years with a cervical HPV16 infection that either progressed to CIN3+ or cleared (not recorded which). The J gene is TRBJ2-7, the V gene TRBV18; D is possibly TRBD1 (6 bases). Here the CDR3 reads CASSDRYEQYF. The DNA read from the CDR3 is TGTGCCAGCTCCGACAGGTACGAG.